The next 25 T cell receptor beta chains were all read from a single sample in a study of blood T cell repertoires in COVID-19. The repertoire was sequenced with immunoSEQ multiplex PCR; TCRdb's copy has only in-frame clones and lacks some. The sample lists 260,000 or so clones, over 75% seen once, with about 0.7% in the top ten. The sample taken for sequencing was peripheral blood. The receptor set was obtained from a human donor in a cohort sampled during active COVID-19.

The chain couples TRBV6-1 to TRBJ2-7; the match to TRBD2 covers 11 bases. This CDR3 spans 16 amino acids. Trimming removed 4 bases from V and 2 bases from J; junction bases left unmatched: 7. The germline V gene has CDR1 MNHNS and CDR2 SASEGT. The CDR3 DNA follows: TGTGCCAGCAGTGGGAGGGGACTAGCGGAGACCTACGAGCAGTACTTC. Protein: CASSGRGLAETYEQYF.

The CDR3, as DNA: TGCGCCAGCAGCCAAGTTGAGGGCGGACACTATGGCTACACCTTC. As protein: CASSQVEGGHYGYTF. The chain links TRBV4-1 to TRBJ1-2, with D unresolved. In germline, CDR1 is MGHRA, CDR2 YSYEKL. The CDR3 extends over 15 amino acids. Trimming removed 1 base at V and 3 bases at J, with 12 bases between.

The chain joins TRBV5-1 to TRBJ2-1; D is possibly TRBD2 (6 bases). The CDR3 is 18 residues long. Germline lookup yields CDR1 SGHRS and CDR2 YFSETQ. Between the trimmed V and J ends, which lost 4 bases and 8 bases, there was a span of 28 bases. In DNA, the CDR3 is TGCGCCAGCAGCCCGGCGGGGTTTCCCAGCCTAGTCGGATATGAGCAGTTCTTC. It codes for CASSPAGFPSLVGYEQFF.

V is TRBV25-1 and J is TRBJ1-3; D is undetermined. Trimming took off 7 bases at V and 0 bases at J, with 7 bases between the two ends. CDR1 is MGHDK and CDR2 is SYGVNS in the germline V gene. CDR3 length: 13 residues. The CDR3 DNA reads TGTGCCAGCAATACGGGCTCTGGAAACACCATATATTTT. Amino acids: CASNTGSGNTIYF.

The genes are TRBV2 and TRBJ2-7; D call uncertain. Trimming left V 5 bases short and J 7 bases short, with 18 bases between. There are 14 residues in the CDR3. Germline assignment: CDR1 SNHLY and CDR2 FYNNEI. Here the CDR3 reads CASSRLVPGREQYF. In DNA form, the CDR3 reads TGTGCCAGCAGTAGACTGGTCCCGGGTAGGGAGCAGTACTTC.

This clone was counted a single time. The rearrangement joins TRBV28 to TRBJ1-1, with 10 bases identical to TRBD1. Germline V lookup: CDR1 MDHEN, CDR2 SYDVKM. This CDR3 comprises 15 residues. Losses at the gene ends were 6 bases for V and 11 bases for J; bases not matched to a gene: 15. The CDR3 bases are TGTGCCAGCAGACTGACAGACACCCGGGACAGGGGTGCTTTCTTT. This codes for CASRLTDTRDRGAFF.

The chain employs TRBV28 and TRBJ1-3; the D gene is possibly TRBD1 (5 bases). The CDR3 is 16 residues long. Trimming shortened V by 5 bases and J by 0 bases, and 14 bases separated the two germline ends. The V gene's germline CDR1 is MDHEN and CDR2 SYDVKM. CDR3 residues: CASSIHQGNSGNTIYF. For the CDR3, the DNA is TGTGCCAGCAGTATCCACCAGGGCAACTCTGGAAACACCATATATTTT.

This sequence joins TRBV18 and TRBJ2-7; 8 bases agree with TRBD1. The CDR3 totals 15 residues. Germline V gene lookup returns CDR1 KGHSH and CDR2 LQKENI. V was pared by 4 bases and J by 2 bases, with 7 bases of the junction left unmatched. The CDR3 nucleotides are TGTGCCAGCTCACATTCCGGGACAGGCCCCTACGAGCAGTACTTC. Translating it yields CASSHSGTGPYEQYF.

This chain connects TRBV11-2 to TRBJ1-3; D is perhaps TRBD1 (5 bases). The germline V gene has CDR1 SGHAT and CDR2 FQNNGV. V was shortened by 5 bases and J by 7 bases, with 21 bases between the two germline ends. The CDR3 extends over 16 amino acids. Here the CDR3 DNA reads TGTGCCAGCAGCCGGATCTGGGGACTGTATGGTAACACCATATATTTT. Encoded protein: CASSRIWGLYGNTIYF.

This chain joins TRBV6-2 or TRBV6-3 and TRBJ2-7; 7 nucleotides line up with TRBD1. This CDR3 spans 15 amino acids. The V gene end was trimmed by 4 bases and the J gene end by 3 bases; junction bases not matched to a gene: 9. Germline V CDR1 and CDR2: MNHEY, SVGEGT. In DNA, the CDR3 is TGTGCCAGCAGTTCAGCCGGGACAGCCCGCTACGAGCAGTACTTC. It codes for CASSSAGTARYEQYF.

CDR3 protein: CASSLGANYEQYF. CDR3 in DNA: TGCGCCAGCAGCTTGGGGGCCAACTACGAGCAGTACTTC. This sequence joins TRBV5-1 and TRBJ2-7; D is unresolved. The V end was cut by 0 bases, the J end by 3 bases, with 7 bases between. The germline CDR1 and CDR2 sequences are SGHRS and YFSETQ. CDR3 size: 13 residues.

The chain is built from TRBV15 and TRBJ2-7; TRBD2 aligns across 12 bases. Trimming removed 2 bases from V and 7 bases from J; junction bases left unmatched: 15. Germline CDR1 is LNHNV and CDR2 is YYDKDF (reference sequence). This CDR3 has 18 residues. CDR3 sequence (DNA): TGTGCCACCAGCAGACAAAACCCTAGCGGGAGGGCCATTACGGAGCAGTACTTC. It yields the protein CATSRQNPSGRAITEQYF.

DNA for the CDR3: TGTGCCAGCTTTGAACAGAATTATGGCTACACCTTC. It yields the protein CASFEQNYGYTF. The chain combines TRBV7-2 with TRBJ1-2; D remains unclear. This CDR3 spans 12 amino acids. Germline V gene lookup returns CDR1 SGHTA and CDR2 FQGNSA. Between the trimmed V and J ends, which lost 8 bases and 5 bases, there was a span of 12 bases.

V is TRBV30 and J is TRBJ1-5; D not certain. V lost 5 bases and J 5 bases, leaving 13 bases between the germline ends. The V gene's germline CDR1 is GTSNPN and CDR2 SVGIG (reference sequence). CDR3 length: 13 amino acids. CDR3 loop: CAWGSGEDQPQHF. CDR3 bases: TGTGCCTGGGGTTCCGGGGAAGATCAGCCCCAGCATTTT.

The chain uses TRBV7-6 and TRBJ2-3; 14 positions match TRBD2. The J segment lost 3 bases and the V segment lost 0 bases, leaving 2 bases of the junction unmatched. This CDR3 is 17 amino acids long. Germline CDR1 and CDR2: SGHVS and FNYEAQ. CDR3 sequence: CASSLAGTSGSTDTQYF. The CDR3 DNA reads as TGTGCCAGCAGCTTAGCCGGGACTAGCGGGAGTACAGATACGCAGTATTTT.

The gene calls are TRBV21-1 and TRBJ1-5. TRBV21-1 is a pseudogene locus. This CDR3 is 19 amino acids long. CDR3 region: CASSSPREVLQGPNQPQHF. CDR3 DNA sequence: TGTGCCAGCAGCTCCCCCCGGGAGGTTCTACAGGGCCCCAATCAGCCCCAGCATTTT.

V and J are TRBV11-2 and TRBJ1-4; D not certain. The CDR3 covers 13 residues. The V and J ends lost 5 bases and 7 bases respectively, with 11 bases between them. Germline V gives CDR1 SGHAT, CDR2 FQNNGV. Written as DNA, the CDR3 is TGTGCCAGCAGCCCAGCGATGCCTGAAAAACTGTTTTTT. Translated: CASSPAMPEKLFF. Complete variable domain (other parts from reference TRBV11-2 and TRBJ1-4): EAGVAQSPRYKIIEKRQSVAFWCNPISGHATLYWYQQILGQGPKLLIQFQNNGVVDDSQLPKDRFSAERLKGVDSTLKIQPAKLEDSAVYLCASSPAMPEKLFFGSGTQLSVL.

V is TRBV13 and J is TRBJ2-7, with 10 bases that match TRBD1. The V and J ends lost 4 bases and 12 bases, in that order; junction bases with no gene match: 12. CDR1 is PRHDT, CDR2 FYEKMQ, per germline (reference sequence). The CDR3 covers 14 residues. CDR3 residues: CASSSRDRGGVRYF. CDR3 nucleotide sequence: TGTGCCAGCAGCTCACGGGACAGGGGCGGGGTTCGGTACTTC.

The chain employs TRBV27 and TRBJ2-7; the match to TRBD2 covers 10 bases. Germline V gene sequence: CDR1 MNHEY, CDR2 SMNVEV (reference sequence). J was trimmed by 4 bases and V by 1 base; bases with no gene match: 13. The CDR3 is 18 amino acids. The CDR3, as DNA: TGTGCCAGCAGTTTATTTAGTAAGGCTAGCGGGGGCGTTTACGAGCAGTACTTC. Its protein is CASSLFSKASGGVYEQYF.

The V call is TRBV4-1, the J call TRBJ1-3; a weak D match, TRBD1 (5 bases). V gave up 2 bases and J gave up 0 bases, with 11 bases separating them. In germline, CDR1 is MGHRA, CDR2 YSYEKL. The CDR3 length is 16 residues. The CDR3 protein is CASSQREQDSGNTIYF. In nucleotides, the CDR3 is TGCGCCAGCAGCCAAAGGGAACAGGACTCTGGAAACACCATATATTTT.

The gene calls are TRBV20-1 and TRBJ1-5; D gene ambiguous. V lost 3 bases and J 4 bases, leaving 10 bases between the germline ends. The CDR3 has 13 residues. Looked up from germline, CDR1 is DFQATT and CDR2 is SNEGSKA (reference sequence). CDR3 sequence: CSASDGGNQPQHF. The CDR3 nucleotides read TGCAGTGCTAGTGACGGAGGGAATCAGCCCCAGCATTTT.

The chain is built from TRBV6-5 and TRBJ2-5; 9 bases line up with TRBD2. Trimming removed 3 bases from V and 8 bases from J; junction bases left unmatched: 10. CDR1 is MNHEY, CDR2 SVGAGI, per germline. This CDR3 has 15 residues. DNA for the CDR3: TGTGCCAGCAGTTATATAGCGGGGGATCCCAAAACCCAGTACTTC. It translates to CASSYIAGDPKTQYF.

This clone was observed once. The chain couples TRBV10-3 to TRBJ2-7, with 9 bases that match TRBD1. This CDR3 has 16 residues. J was trimmed by 2 bases and V by 3 bases; bases with no gene match: 8. Germline loops: CDR1 ENHRY, CDR2 SYGVKD. CDR3 DNA: TGTGCCATCAGTGATTCCGGGACAGGGAAGCCCTACGAGCAGTACTTC. This encodes CAISDSGTGKPYEQYF.

The chain is built from TRBV29-1 and TRBJ1-2, with no clear D. Looked up from germline, CDR1 is SQVTM and CDR2 is ANQGSEA. The CDR3 runs to 12 residues. Between the trimmed V and J ends, which lost 7 bases and 7 bases, there was a span of 16 bases. The CDR3 sequence: CSGQARGFGYTF. CDR3 coding DNA: TGCAGCGGCCAGGCCCGCGGGTTTGGCTACACCTTC.

The chain uses TRBV6-5 and TRBJ2-2; 7 bases map to TRBD1. The V gene's germline CDR1 is MNHEY and CDR2 SVGAGI. There are 13 residues in the CDR3. V was clipped by 5 bases and J by 9 bases; unmatched bases: 6. This CDR3 is CASSPGQVRELFF. In nucleotides, the CDR3 is TGTGCCAGCAGTCCTGGACAGGTCCGGGAGCTGTTTTTT.